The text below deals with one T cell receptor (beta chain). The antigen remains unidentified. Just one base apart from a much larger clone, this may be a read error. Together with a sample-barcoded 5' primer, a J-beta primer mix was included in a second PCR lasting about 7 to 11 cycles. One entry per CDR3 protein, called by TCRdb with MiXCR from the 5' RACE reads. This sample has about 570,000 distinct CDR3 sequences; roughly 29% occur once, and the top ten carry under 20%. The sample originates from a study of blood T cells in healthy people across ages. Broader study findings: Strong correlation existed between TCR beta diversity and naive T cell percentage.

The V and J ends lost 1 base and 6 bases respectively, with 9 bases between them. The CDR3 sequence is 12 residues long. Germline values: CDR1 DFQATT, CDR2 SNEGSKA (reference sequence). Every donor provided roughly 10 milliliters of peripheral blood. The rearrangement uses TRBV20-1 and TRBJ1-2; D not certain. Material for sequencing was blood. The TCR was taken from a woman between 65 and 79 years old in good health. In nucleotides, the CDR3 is TGCAGTGCTAGAGGTTCCGGGGATGGCTACACCTTC. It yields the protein CSARGSGDGYTF.